This paragraph covers one T cell receptor beta chain sequence. The antigen remains unidentified. This record belongs to a study of vaccination and CD4 T cells after COVID-19. About the research overall: Early (day 14) and late (days 161 to 241) post-vaccine samples came from a few convalescent patients. Overlapping spike peptides of SARS-CoV-2, HCoV-NL63, HCoV-OC43 and HCoV-229E stimulated the cells. Study-wide findings and caveats: Median about 86% of reactive clones detected in convalescent patients emerged only post-vaccination.

The germline CDR1 and CDR2 sequences are SGHVS and FNYEAQ. Trimming took off 2 bases at V and 0 bases at J, with 9 bases between the two ends. This CDR3 comprises 15 residues. Sequencing of cultured CD4+ T cell DNA used the Oncomine TCR Beta short-read assay. MiXCR, run by TCRdb on the PCR reads, gives a single entry per CDR3 protein. The sample consists of 25,000 to 30,000 distinct CDR3 sequences, 35% to 50% of them appearing once. As for time point: late sampling 161 to 241 days after vaccination in three convalescent patients. The treatment is: roughly 11-day PBMC culture with coronavirus spike peptide pools or control peptides (ViraFEST assay). Before Alpha, Beta and Delta appeared in the US, convalescents tested positive (March–December 2020).

The rearrangement joins TRBV7-6 to TRBJ2-3; D gene unclear. Here the sequenced sample was CD4+ T cells from blood, cultured in vitro, taken about 7 months after SARS-CoV-2 vaccination. The source is a human donor who had recovered from COVID-19. The CDR3 loop is CASSLYPGSTDTQYF. In DNA form, the CDR3 reads TGTGCCAGCAGCTTATATCCAGGCAGCACAGATACGCAGTATTTT. Complete variable domain (other parts from reference TRBV7-6 and TRBJ2-3): GAGVSQSPRYKVTKRGQDVALRCDPISGHVSLYWYRQALGQGPEFLTYFNYEAQQDKSGLPNDRFSAERPEGSISTLTIQRTEQRDSAMYRCASSLYPGSTDTQYFGPGTRLTVL.